This T cell receptor (beta chain) emerged from a study of cytomegalovirus exposure and HLA in healthy donors. Across the whole study: Unique TCRs numbering around 80 million, obtained from HLA-typed donors, made up an early data release. Membership in the Caucasian-associated ancestry cluster was found for 65% to 85% of nearly 400 genotyped donors.

General observations from the study: Among the most significant clusters, several appeared linked to common viral pathogens in a later analysis. Association of a missense DCLRE1C variant with TCR beta V- and J-gene trimming was reported in a later analysis.

V lost 4 bases and J lost 4; bases outside the gene matches: 2. Germline values: CDR1 LGHNA, CDR2 YSLEER. The CDR3 is 16 residues long. Worth noting for this clone: Its target is unknown.

PCR was performed using 60 Vbeta and 13 Jbeta primers. The assay was immunoSEQ multiplex PCR, and TCRdb's table has in-frame clones only and misses some. Of some 130,000 clones listed, over 80% are singletons. Sequenced: PBMCs. The J gene is TRBJ2-1, the V gene TRBV4-3, with 15 bases that match TRBD2. This receptor was identified in a boy between 10 and 17 years old in good health and CMV-seronegative. The CDR3 region has the DNA TGCGCCAGCAGCCCTGGACTAGCGGGAGGGTACAATGAGCAGTTCTTC. Translation gives CASSPGLAGGYNEQFF.